These T cell receptor beta chains were read from a single sample in a study of tumor-infiltrating lymphocytes in primary liver carcinoma. Using its own MiXCR run on the multiplex PCR reads, TCRdb lists one record per CDR3 protein. The sample shows about 210,000 distinct CDR3 sequences, almost 65% of them seen only once. Sequencing was done on a sample of peripheral blood. The receptor set was obtained from a woman aged 55-70 years with primary liver carcinoma and hepatitis B virus infection. The CDR3 runs from the conserved cysteine through the conserved F or W. The D gene is left open where the match is weak. Size is omitted from some rows. Given values are once, few, many or a class for expanded clones.

clone_size: .; d_call: .; j_call: TRBJ1-1; v_call: TRBV19; cdr3_aa: CASRGRGEGTEAFF; cdr3_nt: TGTGCCAGTAGGGGCAGGGGCGAGGGGACTGAAGCTTTCTTT
clone_size: .; d_call: .; j_call: TRBJ2-3; v_call: TRBV11-2; cdr3_aa: CASSPGLPTDTRYF; cdr3_nt: TGTGCCAGCAGCCCCGGACTACCAACAGATACGCGGTATTTT
clone_size: many; d_call: TRBD2; j_call: TRBJ2-1; v_call: TRBV4-2; cdr3_aa: CASSQQLAGGPGYNEQFF; cdr3_nt: TGTGCCAGCAGCCAACAACTAGCGGGAGGGCCGGGTTACAATGAGCAGTTCTTC
clone_size: .; d_call: .; j_call: TRBJ2-1; v_call: TRBV29-1; cdr3_aa: CSVACGRIHNEQFF; cdr3_nt: TGCAGCGTTGCGTGTGGAAGAATCCACAATGAGCAGTTCTTC
clone_size: many; d_call: .; j_call: TRBJ2-3; v_call: TRBV11-2; cdr3_aa: CASSPAPRGKGTDTQYF; cdr3_nt: TGTGCCAGCAGCCCGGCCCCCAGGGGCAAAGGAACAGATACGCAGTATTTT
clone_size: .; d_call: TRBD1; j_call: TRBJ2-3; v_call: TRBV7-3; cdr3_aa: CANSPTGTGTDTQYF; cdr3_nt: TGTGCCAACAGCCCTACCGGGACAGGGACAGATACGCAGTATTTT
clone_size: .; d_call: .; j_call: TRBJ2-3; v_call: TRBV12-3/TRBV12-4; cdr3_aa: CASSSNPELGEDTQYF; cdr3_nt: TGTGCCAGCAGTAGCAATCCGGAACTAGGTGAGGATACTCAGTATTTT
clone_size: many; d_call: .; j_call: TRBJ2-3; v_call: TRBV11-2; cdr3_aa: CASSLATVSTDTQYF; cdr3_nt: TGTGCCAGCAGCTTAGCTACAGTTAGCACAGATACGCAGTATTTT
clone_size: .; d_call: .; j_call: TRBJ1-4; v_call: TRBV5-5; cdr3_aa: CANTRVGVGEKLFF; cdr3_nt: TGTGCCAACACCAGGGTCGGGGTCGGGGAAAAACTGTTTTTT
clone_size: many; d_call: .; j_call: TRBJ2-3; v_call: TRBV29-1; cdr3_aa: CSVEGARGADTQYF; cdr3_nt: TGCAGCGTTGAAGGGGCCAGGGGGGCAGATACGCAGTATTTT
clone_size: many; d_call: .; j_call: TRBJ2-7; v_call: TRBV11-2; cdr3_aa: CASSFEGEQCF; cdr3_nt: TGTGCCAGCAGCTTCGAGGGAGAGCAGTGCTTC
clone_size: .; d_call: .; j_call: TRBJ2-7; v_call: TRBV5-6; cdr3_aa: CASSLWYSGPGEQYF; cdr3_nt: TGTGCCAGCAGCTTGTGGTATTCGGGACCGGGGGAGCAGTACTTC
clone_size: .; d_call: TRBD2; j_call: TRBJ2-2; v_call: TRBV11-2; cdr3_aa: CANSPGRGLAGNAGELFF; cdr3_nt: TGTGCCAACAGCCCCGGAAGGGGACTAGCGGGAAACGCCGGGGAGCTATTTTTT
clone_size: few; d_call: TRBD1; j_call: TRBJ1-2; v_call: TRBV5-4; cdr3_aa: CASSSDRVSYGYTF; cdr3_nt: TGTGCCAGCAGCTCGGACAGGGTGAGCTATGGCTACACCTTC
clone_size: .; d_call: .; j_call: TRBJ2-7; v_call: TRBV2; cdr3_aa: CASSERGSYEQYF; cdr3_nt: TGTGCCAGCAGTGAAAGAGGTTCCTACGAGCAGTACTTC
clone_size: .; d_call: TRBD2; j_call: TRBJ2-7; v_call: TRBV28; cdr3_aa: CASSLSGAGGPYVQYF; cdr3_nt: TGTGCCAGCAGCCTCTCCGGAGCGGGAGGGCCCTACGTGCAGTACTTC
clone_size: medium-sized; d_call: .; j_call: TRBJ1-2; v_call: TRBV11-3; cdr3_aa: CASSLDTNYGYTF; cdr3_nt: TGTGCCAGCAGCTTAGACACTAACTATGGCTACACCTTC
clone_size: many; d_call: .; j_call: TRBJ2-3; v_call: TRBV4-2; cdr3_aa: CASSQDRTTTDTQYF; cdr3_nt: TGTGCCAGCAGCCAAGATCGGACTACCACAGATACGCAGTATTTT
clone_size: .; d_call: .; j_call: TRBJ2-5; v_call: TRBV28; cdr3_aa: CASSLFHETQYF; cdr3_nt: TGTGCCAGCAGTTTATTTCACGAGACTCAGTACTTC